Below, 6 T cell receptor beta chains from the same sample are listed, as sequenced in a study of CD8 T cells in Susac syndrome. The RNA input was roughly 0.45 to 1 ug, and it was reverse transcribed with random hexamers. One entry per CDR3 protein, called by TCRdb with MiXCR from the immunoSEQ multiplex PCR reads. This sample has more than 150,000 distinct CDR3 sequences; about 96% occur once, and the top ten carry about 0.12%. The sample comprised CD4+ T cells from PBMCs. Receptor source: a human donor with Susac syndrome.

The chain combines TRBV5-1 with TRBJ1-2, with D possibly TRBD1 on 5 matching bases. V was shortened by 1 base and J by 8 bases, with 18 bases between the two germline ends. Germline CDR1 is SGHRS and CDR2 is YFSETQ. This CDR3 contains 15 residues. The CDR3 nucleotides are TGCGCCAGCAGCTTGCGGTTCGAGGGGTCGATGGGCTACACCTTC. It specifies CASSLRFEGSMGYTF.

J is TRBJ2-5 and V is TRBV3-1; a possible D gene is TRBD1 (5 bases). Per the germline V gene, CDR1 is LGHDT and CDR2 is YNNKEL (reference sequence). Trimming took 4 bases from V and 2 from J, leaving 11 bases between them. The CDR3 is 14 amino acids. The CDR3 nucleotides read TGTGCCAGCAGCCTAAAGACAGCACAAGAGACCCAGTACTTC. As protein: CASSLKTAQETQYF.

The gene calls are TRBV29-1 and TRBJ1-2, with D hard to call. V lost 6 bases and J lost 6, with 2 bases in between. CDR1 is SQVTM, CDR2 ANQGSEA, per germline. The CDR3 consists of 8 residues. The CDR3 loop reads CSVDGYTF. The CDR3 region has the DNA TGCAGCGTCGATGGCTACACCTTC.

The V and J genes are TRBV10-3 and TRBJ1-1, with D possibly matching TRBD1 (6 bases). Trimming pared 4 bases from V and 1 base from J, leaving 13 bases between. The length of the CDR3 is 15 residues. Per the germline V gene, CDR1 is ENHRY and CDR2 is SYGVKD. The CDR3: CAISVEGHQNTEAFF. CDR3 coding DNA: TGTGCCATCAGTGTGGAGGGACACCAGAACACTGAAGCTTTCTTT.

This sequence joins TRBV20-1 and TRBJ2-7; 7 nucleotides line up with TRBD2. This CDR3 contains 13 residues. Per germline, CDR1 DFQATT and CDR2 SNEGSKA (reference sequence). V shed 5 bases, J shed 2 bases, and the junction held 6 bases outside the gene matches. CDR3 sequence reads: CSALLAPTYEQYF. The DNA for the CDR3 is TGCAGTGCTTTACTAGCGCCGACCTACGAGCAGTACTTC.

The V call is TRBV7-2, the J call TRBJ2-6; D ambiguous. Germline CDR1 is SGHTA and CDR2 is FQGNSA. The CDR3 extends over 15 amino acids. V dropped 5 bases and J dropped 2 bases, with 10 bases sitting between them. CDR3 sequence reads: CASSLPSTGANVLTF. DNA for the CDR3: TGTGCCAGCAGCCTCCCTAGTACTGGGGCCAACGTCCTGACTTTC. Looking up the rest from reference TRBV7-2 and TRBJ2-6 gives the full variable domain: GAGVSQSPSNKVTEKGKDVELRCDPISGHTALYWYRQSLGQGLEFLIYFQGNSAPDKSGLPSDRFSAERTGGSVSTLTIQRTQQEDSAVYLCASSLPSTGANVLTFGAGSRLTVL.